The T cell receptor beta chain under discussion was sequenced for a study of T cells in Graves' hyperthyroidism and ophthalmopathy. The study, taken as a whole, reports: Most clonotypes that expanded in the thyroid above 0.001 also showed up in blood.

Concerning this clonotype: Its cognate antigen is unknown.

TCR beta CDR3 region amplification was performed from RNA transcripts. TCR CDR3 regions were first amplified by RT-PCR with HTBI primers. In TCRdb, the multiplex PCR reads were re-called with MiXCR into one record per CDR3 protein. The sample holds fewer than 650,000 distinct CDR3 sequences, around 43% seen once. The germline V and J ends were trimmed by 4 bases and 6 bases, with 9 bases remaining between them. The CDR3 length is 13 residues. Germline CDR1 and CDR2: LNHDA and SQIVND (reference sequence). This TCR derives from an adult woman with Graves' disease, either hyperthyroidism or ophthalmopathy (not recorded which). Sequenced: peripheral blood or thyroid tissue (not recorded which). The V and J genes are TRBV19 and TRBJ2-2; D not resolved. CDR3 DNA: TGTGCCAGTAGTACCAGATCCGCCGGGGAGCTGTTTTTT. Translated: CASSTRSAGELFF.